What follows are 2 T cell receptor beta chains derived from one specimen sequenced in a study of blood T cell repertoires in COVID-19. The data were produced by immunoSEQ multiplex PCR, yet TCRdb's version contains in-frame clones alone and is incomplete. The sample shows tens of thousands of clones, approximately 85% of them seen only once. The sequenced material came from peripheral blood. The receptor source for this set is a human donor in a cohort sampled during active COVID-19.

In nucleotides, the CDR3 is TGTGCCAGCCCCATGGGACAGGTTAGCGCTAACTATGGCTACACCTTC. It translates to CASPMGQVSANYGYTF. This sequence joins TRBV7-2 and TRBJ1-2, with TRBD1 matching 8 bases. CDR3 length equals 16 residues. Germline V gene lookup returns CDR1 SGHTA and CDR2 FQGNSA. Losses at the gene ends were 8 bases for V and 0 bases for J; bases not matched to a gene: 11.

This clone was counted a single time. The chain combines TRBV9 with TRBJ1-1; 8 nucleotides align to TRBD1. This CDR3 spans 14 amino acids. With 2 bases clipped from V and 4 bases from J, the junction kept 4 bases outside the gene matches. The germline CDR1 and CDR2 sequences are SGDLS and YYNGEE. The CDR3 loop reads CASSVQGAGTEAFF. The DNA of the CDR3 is TGTGCCAGCAGCGTGCAGGGGGCAGGCACTGAAGCTTTCTTT.